A single sample is the source of the 5 T cell receptor beta chains below, sequenced in a study of spatial heterogeneity in lung cancer (dated by TCRdb to the late 2010s). Study-level results and caveats: A correlation was observed between the number of expanded intratumoral alpha and beta TCRs and the tumor nonsynonymous mutation count.

Receptors were amplified or captured by 5' RACE. Sequencer: NextSeq 500. TCRdb trimmed public reads at Q25 via fastp, called clones via MiXCR and kept in-frame beta chains. Merged by CDR3 protein, the rows form single entries marked with the most common genes and DNA. The sample table lists about 6,000 distinct CDR3 sequences, approximately 7.5% of them with a count of one. Of the sample, around 27% is held by the ten largest clones. The sample's time point label, in plain terms: sample taken at primary tumor resection. For these TCRs, the target antigens are not known. The material sequenced was lung tumor tissue, taken at surgery. These receptors all come from a female donor with early-stage non-small cell lung cancer.

This clonotype was seen ten or more times. The rearrangement links TRBV28 to TRBJ2-7; D unclear. Germline V lookup: CDR1 MDHEN, CDR2 SYDVKM. The germline V and J ends were trimmed by 2 bases and 0 bases, with 8 bases remaining between them. This CDR3 is built from 14 residues. CDR3 protein: CASSLVGSSYEQYF. The CDR3, as DNA: TGTGCCAGCAGTTTAGTGGGGTCCTCCTACGAGCAGTACTTC.

The V call is TRBV5-6, the J call TRBJ1-1, with a weak D call TRBD1 (5 bases). The CDR3 length is 15 residues. CDR1 SGHDT and CDR2 YYEEEE come from the germline V gene. V was pared by 4 bases and J by 1 base, with 14 bases between. Here the CDR3 reads CASSLQGARNTEAFF. CDR3 DNA: TGTGCCAGCAGCCTCCAGGGTGCGCGGAACACTGAAGCTTTCTTT.

This clonotype showed up many times. CDR3 protein: CASRRGTGSSPLHF. The DNA for the CDR3 is TGTGCCAGCCGTAGGGGTACAGGGAGTTCACCCCTCCACTTT. This chain uses TRBV7-2 with TRBJ1-6, with D maybe TRBD1 (6 bases). Germline V CDR1 and CDR2: SGHTA, FQGNSA. Trimming removed 8 bases from V and 9 bases from J, with 17 bases in between. The CDR3 loop spans 14 amino acids. The entire variable domain, with the rest obtained from reference TRBV7-2 and TRBJ1-6, is as follows: GAGVSQSPSNKVTEKGKDVELRCDPISGHTALYWYRQSLGQGLEFLIYFQGNSAPDKSGLPSDRFSAERTGGSVSTLTIQRTQQEDSAVYLCASRRGTGSSPLHFGNGTRLTVT.

By sample fraction, this clonotype is medium-sized. V gene TRBV5-6 combines with J gene TRBJ2-3; D may be TRBD2 (6 bases). Germline CDR1 and CDR2: SGHDT and YYEEEE. The CDR3 sequence is 16 residues long. Trimming stripped 3 bases from V and 2 bases from J, with 16 bases between. CDR3 region: CASSSRLGWATDTQYF. DNA of the CDR3: TGTGCCAGCAGCTCCAGACTAGGGTGGGCCACAGATACGCAGTATTTT. Combining the CDR3 with reference TRBV5-6 and TRBJ2-3 gives the whole variable domain DAGVTQSPTHLIKTRGQQVTLRCSPKSGHDTVSWYQQALGQGPQFIFQYYEEEERQRGNFPDRFSGHQFPNYSSELNVNALLLGDSALYLCASSSRLGWATDTQYFGPGTRLTVL.

This clonotype was recorded many times. This chain uses TRBV12-3 or TRBV12-4 with TRBJ2-2; 10 bases are a match to TRBD2. This CDR3 has 14 residues. The ends lost 5 bases at V and 5 bases at J; junction bases unmatched: 2. The CDR3 nucleotides are TGTGCCAGCAGTCAAGCGGGAGGGACCGGGGAGCTGTTTTTT. Residues: CASSQAGGTGELFF.